The 19 T cell receptor beta chains presented below share a single source sample, sequenced in a study of spatial heterogeneity in lung cancer. The time point denotes: sample taken at primary tumor resection. Tumor, nontumor lung or frozen PBMC supplied whole RNA that was sequenced unsorted. Each CDR3 protein gets one entry after TCRdb re-called the 5' RACE reads with MiXCR. The sample has about 15,000 distinct CDR3 sequences, 6.5% to 8.5% seen once; the top ten hold roughly 34%. This specimen consisted of PBMCs, obtained at surgery. These TCRs come from a female donor with early-stage non-small cell lung cancer.

The rearrangement links TRBV12-3 or TRBV12-4 to TRBJ1-2; D is unresolved. The CDR3 sequence is 14 residues long. The germline V and J ends were trimmed by 6 bases and 9 bases, with 20 bases remaining between them. The DNA of the CDR3 is TGTGCCAGCAGCCCCAGGAGGCGCAGTTATAGCTACACCTTC. Translating gives CASSPRRRSYSYTF.

By frequency in the sample, this clonotype is medium-sized. This chain connects TRBV5-6 to TRBJ2-4, with D unclear. Germline V gives CDR1 SGHDT, CDR2 YYEEEE. The CDR3 has 15 amino acids. V lost 4 bases, J lost 1 base, and 12 bases lay in between. Here the CDR3 reads CASSHRTDAKNIQYF. CDR3 sequence (DNA): TGTGCCAGCAGCCACCGCACAGACGCCAAAAACATTCAGTACTTC.

This clonotype was counted at least ten times. The J gene is TRBJ1-6, the V gene TRBV6-2 or TRBV6-3; no reliable D call. Trimming left V 2 bases short and J 0 bases short, with 2 bases between. CDR1 and CDR2 (germline): MNHEY, SVGEGT. The CDR3 has 14 residues. The chain's CDR3 is CASSYSSYNSPLHF. The CDR3 DNA is TGTGCCAGCAGTTACAGCTCCTATAATTCACCCCTCCACTTT.

This clonotype was seen at least ten times. The chain carries TRBV20-1 and TRBJ2-7; TRBD1 is a possible D gene (5 bases). This CDR3 contains 12 residues. The germline V gene has CDR1 DFQATT and CDR2 SNEGSKA (reference sequence). Trimming shortened V by 0 bases and J by 2 bases, and 5 bases separated the two germline ends. CDR3 sequence (DNA): TGCAGTGCTAGAGACAGGGCCTACGAGCAGTACTTC. This encodes CSARDRAYEQYF.

On this clonotype itself: A much more abundant neighbour one base away suggests this may be a read error. The V call is TRBV20-1, the J call TRBJ1-5, with D unclear. The CDR3 contains 14 residues. Germline CDR1 reads DFQATT; CDR2 reads SNEGSKA (reference sequence). CDR3 bases: TGCAGTGCTAGAGACACCAATAGCAGTCAGCCCCAGCATTTT. Protein: CSARDTNSSQPQHF.

Many counts were recorded for this clonotype. The chain joins TRBV27 to TRBJ2-7; no clear D. The CDR3 loop spans 14 amino acids. The germline V and J ends were trimmed by 4 bases and 2 bases, with 12 bases remaining between them. Germline CDR1 is MNHEY and CDR2 is SMNVEV (reference sequence). CDR3 sequence: CASSYTHGAYEQYF. The CDR3 DNA reads as TGTGCCAGCAGTTATACACACGGAGCCTACGAGCAGTACTTC.

The chain carries TRBV15 and TRBJ2-7, with a tentative D call TRBD1 (5 bases). Germline assignment: CDR1 LNHNV and CDR2 YYDKDF (reference sequence). The V end was cut by 1 base, the J end by 4 bases, with 11 bases between. This CDR3 has 14 amino acids. CDR3 in DNA: TGTGCCACCAGCAGAGCGGACACTTTATACGAGCAGTACTTC. Translation gives CATSRADTLYEQYF.

This clonotype is labeled as medium-sized. The J gene is TRBJ2-7, the V gene TRBV6-5, with TRBD2 identical over 7 bases. Germline CDR1 MNHEY, CDR2 SVGAGI. This CDR3 has 15 residues. Germline trimming cut 2 bases from V and 3 bases from J; bases unmatched to any gene: 7. The CDR3 is CASSYGDYDVYEQYF. As DNA, the CDR3 is TGTGCCAGCAGTTACGGGGACTATGATGTCTACGAGCAGTACTTC.

This clonotype has at least ten counts. The chain recombines TRBV5-5 with TRBJ1-6, with 11 bases lining up with TRBD1. The CDR3 covers 16 residues. V dropped 4 bases and J dropped 7; count of bases not matched to a gene: 7. In germline, CDR1 is SGHKS, CDR2 YYEKEE (reference sequence). CDR3: CASSAGQGVRNSPLHF. DNA for the CDR3: TGTGCCAGCAGCGCGGGACAGGGGGTTCGGAATTCACCCCTCCACTTT.

In this sample, this clonotype turned up many times. The chain recombines TRBV20-1 with TRBJ1-2; TRBD1 aligns across 9 bases. Germline loops: CDR1 DFQATT, CDR2 SNEGSKA (reference sequence). V dropped 0 bases and J dropped 5; count of bases not matched to a gene: 7. This CDR3 spans 15 amino acids. CDR3 nucleotides: TGCAGTGCTAGAGATCGCGTAGGACAGGGGTATGGCTACACCTTC. Protein product: CSARDRVGQGYGYTF.

This clonotype was detected many times. V is TRBV12-3 or TRBV12-4 and J is TRBJ2-1; 9 bases fit TRBD2. The CDR3 is made up of 14 amino acids. J gave up 4 bases and V 7 bases, and 5 bases lay outside the gene matches. The CDR3, as DNA: TGTGCCAGCACCGGGACTAGCTCTTACAATGAGCAGTTCTTC. Protein product: CASTGTSSYNEQFF.

This clonotype was observed a handful of times. V usage is TRBV7-2 and J usage is TRBJ1-5, with TRBD1 matching 7 bases. The germline V gene has CDR1 SGHTA and CDR2 FQGNSA. The ends lost 6 bases at V and 1 base at J; junction bases unmatched: 0. The CDR3 spans 13 residues. This CDR3 is CASRQGSNQPQHF. CDR3 bases: TGTGCCAGCAGACAGGGGAGCAATCAGCCCCAGCATTTT.

This clonotype was recorded at least ten times. The J gene is TRBJ2-1, the V gene TRBV30; D uncertain. Trimming pared 3 bases from V and 4 bases from J, leaving 7 bases between. From germline, CDR1 is GTSNPN and CDR2 SVGIG (reference sequence). CDR3 size: 12 residues. CDR3 region: CAWSNGYNEQFF. CDR3 nucleotides: TGTGCCTGGAGCAACGGGTACAATGAGCAGTTCTTC.

At least ten counts were recorded for this clonotype. The chain carries TRBV5-1 and TRBJ2-3, with 13 bases that match TRBD2. CDR1 and CDR2 (germline): SGHRS, YFSETQ. V shed 2 bases and J 2 bases; nucleotides not matched to a gene: 2. The length of the CDR3 is 16 residues. CDR3 amino acids: CASSLGLAGDTDTQYF. The CDR3 region has the DNA TGCGCCAGCAGCTTAGGACTAGCGGGGGACACAGATACGCAGTATTTT.

This clonotype was seen at least ten times. The chain recombines TRBV4-3 with TRBJ2-4; TRBD1 agrees at 11 bases. The CDR3 runs 15 residues. V lost 3 bases and J lost 7; bases outside the gene matches: 5. CDR1 and CDR2 (germline): LGHNA, YSLEER. The CDR3 spells CASSQTGTGGNIQYF. The CDR3 bases are TGCGCCAGCAGCCAGACCGGGACAGGGGGGAACATTCAGTACTTC.

Many counts were recorded for this clonotype. This chain uses TRBV29-1 with TRBJ1-5, with 9 bases aligning to TRBD1. Germline V lookup: CDR1 SQVTM, CDR2 ANQGSEA. CDR3 length: 13 amino acids. J gave up 3 bases and V 7 bases, and 4 bases lay outside the gene matches. The CDR3 DNA is TGCAGCGCGACAGGGGGTTTCAATCAGCCCCAGCATTTT. Residues: CSATGGFNQPQHF.

This clonotype has ten or more counts. The chain carries TRBV19 and TRBJ2-2, with 7 positions matching TRBD1. CDR3 length equals 15 residues. Trimming at V came to 6 bases and at J to 2 bases, leaving 6 bases not matched to a gene. Germline assignment: CDR1 LNHDA and CDR2 SQIVND (reference sequence). The CDR3 is CASRDRKVNTGELFF. The CDR3 DNA reads TGTGCCAGTAGGGACAGGAAAGTCAACACCGGGGAGCTGTTTTTT.

This clonotype was counted at least ten times. The chain joins TRBV29-1 to TRBJ2-5; no clear D gene. The CDR3 loop spans 11 amino acids. V gave up 3 bases and J gave up 9 bases, with 11 bases separating them. CDR1 is SQVTM, CDR2 ANQGSEA, per germline. CDR3 bases: TGCAGCGTTGACGCTTCCAAGGCCCAGTACTTC. Translating it yields CSVDASKAQYF.

J is TRBJ2-1 and V is TRBV5-1, with 10 bases that match TRBD2. The germline gives CDR1 SGHRS, CDR2 YFSETQ. The trim removed 2 bases at V and 15 bases at J, leaving 2 bases unmatched. The CDR3 covers 11 residues. CDR3 DNA sequence: TGCGCCAGCAGCTTTAGCGGGAGGTTGTTCTTC. Amino acids: CASSFSGRLFF.